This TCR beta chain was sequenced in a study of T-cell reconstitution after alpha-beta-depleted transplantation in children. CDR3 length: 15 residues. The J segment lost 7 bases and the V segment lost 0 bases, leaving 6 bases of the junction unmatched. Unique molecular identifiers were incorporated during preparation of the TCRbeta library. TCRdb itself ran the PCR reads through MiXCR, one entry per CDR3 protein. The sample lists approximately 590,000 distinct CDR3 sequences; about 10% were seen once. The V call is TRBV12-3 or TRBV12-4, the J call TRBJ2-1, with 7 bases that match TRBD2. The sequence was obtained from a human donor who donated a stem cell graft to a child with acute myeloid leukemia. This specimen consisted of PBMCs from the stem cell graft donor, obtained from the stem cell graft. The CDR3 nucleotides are TGTGCCAGCAGTTTAGCAGCCTCCGGGAGGAATGAGCAGTTCTTC. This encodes CASSLAASGRNEQFF.